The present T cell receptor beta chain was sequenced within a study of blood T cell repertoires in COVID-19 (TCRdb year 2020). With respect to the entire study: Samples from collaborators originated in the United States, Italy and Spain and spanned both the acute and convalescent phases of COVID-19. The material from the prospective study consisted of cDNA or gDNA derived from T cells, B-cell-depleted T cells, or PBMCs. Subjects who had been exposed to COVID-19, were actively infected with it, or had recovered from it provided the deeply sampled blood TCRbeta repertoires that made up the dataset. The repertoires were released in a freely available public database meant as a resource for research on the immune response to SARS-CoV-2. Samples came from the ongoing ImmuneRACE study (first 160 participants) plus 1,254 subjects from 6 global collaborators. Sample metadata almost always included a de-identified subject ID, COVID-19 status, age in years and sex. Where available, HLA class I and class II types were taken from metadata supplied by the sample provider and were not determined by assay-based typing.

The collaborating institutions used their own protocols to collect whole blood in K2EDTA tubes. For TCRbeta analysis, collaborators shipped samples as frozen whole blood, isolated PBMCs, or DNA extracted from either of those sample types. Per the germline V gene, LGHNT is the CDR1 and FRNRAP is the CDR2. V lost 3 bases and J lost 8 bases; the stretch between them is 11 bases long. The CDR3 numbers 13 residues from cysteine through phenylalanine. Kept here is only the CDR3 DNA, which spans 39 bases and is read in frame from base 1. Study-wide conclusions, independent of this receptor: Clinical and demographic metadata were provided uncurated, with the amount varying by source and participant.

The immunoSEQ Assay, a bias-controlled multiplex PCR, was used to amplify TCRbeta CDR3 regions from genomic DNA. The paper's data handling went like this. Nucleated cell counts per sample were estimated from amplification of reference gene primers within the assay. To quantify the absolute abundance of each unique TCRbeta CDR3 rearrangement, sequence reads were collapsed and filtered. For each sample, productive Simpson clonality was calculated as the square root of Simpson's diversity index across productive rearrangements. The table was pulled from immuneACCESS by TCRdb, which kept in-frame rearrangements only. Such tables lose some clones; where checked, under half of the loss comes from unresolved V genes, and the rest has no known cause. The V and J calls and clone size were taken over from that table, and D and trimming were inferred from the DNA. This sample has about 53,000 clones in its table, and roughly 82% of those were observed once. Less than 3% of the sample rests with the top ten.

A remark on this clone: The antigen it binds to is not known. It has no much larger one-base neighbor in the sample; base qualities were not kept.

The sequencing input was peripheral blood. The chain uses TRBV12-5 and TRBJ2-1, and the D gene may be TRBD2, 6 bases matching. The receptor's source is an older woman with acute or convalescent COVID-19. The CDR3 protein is CASGLREIDEQFF. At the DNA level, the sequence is TGTGCTAGTGGTTTACGGGAGATCGATGAGCAGTTCTTC.